This TCR beta chain comes out of a study of blood T cell repertoires in COVID-19. Whole-study context: The origin of the acute and convalescent COVID-19 samples was the United States, Italy and Spain. Sources were T cells, B-cell-depleted T cells, or PBMCs; the material itself was cDNA or gDNA.

The CDR3 covers 15 residues. J gave up 4 bases and V 4 bases, and 6 bases lay outside the gene matches. Germline values: CDR1 MNHEY, CDR2 SMNVEV (reference sequence). In the study's own analysis: Estimates of nucleated cell counts were drawn from the amplification of reference gene primers. TCRdb keeps only in-frame clones here, not all; method: immunoSEQ multiplex PCR. V, J and clone size are taken as reported in that table, and D and trimming were inferred from the DNA itself. The sample holds some 83,000 clones; about 86% are singletons and the top ten take approximately 44%. Sequencing was carried out using peripheral blood. The TCR originated in a man at least 80 years old with acute or convalescent COVID-19. The chain carries TRBV27 and TRBJ2-1, with 8 bases lining up with TRBD2. Here the CDR3 reads CASSYTSGTYNEQFF. In nucleotides, the CDR3 is TGTGCCAGCAGTTATACTAGCGGTACATACAATGAGCAGTTCTTC.